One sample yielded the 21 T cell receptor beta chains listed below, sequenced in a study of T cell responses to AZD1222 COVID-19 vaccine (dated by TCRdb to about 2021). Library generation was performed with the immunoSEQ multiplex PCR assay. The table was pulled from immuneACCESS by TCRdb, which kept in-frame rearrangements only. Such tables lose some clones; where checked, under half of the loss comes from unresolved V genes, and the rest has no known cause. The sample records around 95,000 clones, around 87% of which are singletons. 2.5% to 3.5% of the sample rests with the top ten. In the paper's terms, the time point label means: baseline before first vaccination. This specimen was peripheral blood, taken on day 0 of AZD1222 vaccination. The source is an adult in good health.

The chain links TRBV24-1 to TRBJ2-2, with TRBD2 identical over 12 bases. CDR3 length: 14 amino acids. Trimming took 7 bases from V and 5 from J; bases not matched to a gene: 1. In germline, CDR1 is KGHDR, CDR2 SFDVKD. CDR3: CATRTSGSTGELFF. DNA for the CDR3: TGTGCCACCAGGACTAGCGGGAGTACCGGGGAGCTGTTTTTT.

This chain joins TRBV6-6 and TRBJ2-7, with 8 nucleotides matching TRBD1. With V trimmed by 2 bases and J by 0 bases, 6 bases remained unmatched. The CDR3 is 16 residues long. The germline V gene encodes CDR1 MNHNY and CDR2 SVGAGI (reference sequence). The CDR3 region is CASSYRQGPLSYEQYF. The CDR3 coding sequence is TGTGCCAGCAGTTACCGACAGGGGCCGCTCTCCTACGAGCAGTACTTC.

The CDR3 region has the DNA TGTGCCACCAGCGCCCGATCGGGACTAGCGATTTGGAATGAGCAGTTCTTC. It codes for CATSARSGLAIWNEQFF. The chain combines TRBV15 with TRBJ2-1; TRBD2 matches at 10 bases. The junction had 14 bases not matched to a gene; V was cut back by 5 bases and J by 7 bases. The CDR3 is made up of 17 amino acids. The V gene's germline CDR1 is LNHNV and CDR2 YYDKDF (reference sequence). Full variable domain (outside the CDR3, taken from reference TRBV15 and TRBJ2-1): DAMVIQNPRYQVTQFGKPVTLSCSQTLNHNVMYWYQQKSSQAPKLLFHYYDKDFNNEADTPDNFQSRRPNTSFCFLDIRSPGLGDTAMYLCATSARSGLAIWNEQFFGPGTRLTVL.

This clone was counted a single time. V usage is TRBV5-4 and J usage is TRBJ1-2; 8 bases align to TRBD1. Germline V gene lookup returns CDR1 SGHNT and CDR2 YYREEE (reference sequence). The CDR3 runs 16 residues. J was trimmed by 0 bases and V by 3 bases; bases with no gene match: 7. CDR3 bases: TGTGCCAGCAGCTCGCACCAGGGGGCGCCTAACTATGGCTACACCTTC. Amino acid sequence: CASSSHQGAPNYGYTF.

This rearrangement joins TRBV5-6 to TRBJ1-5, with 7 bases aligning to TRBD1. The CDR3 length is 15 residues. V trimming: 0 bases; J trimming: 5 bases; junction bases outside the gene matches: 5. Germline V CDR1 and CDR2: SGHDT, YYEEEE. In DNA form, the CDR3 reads TGTGCCAGCAGCTTGGCCCCCAGGGGGGATCAGCCCCAGCATTTT. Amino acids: CASSLAPRGDQPQHF.

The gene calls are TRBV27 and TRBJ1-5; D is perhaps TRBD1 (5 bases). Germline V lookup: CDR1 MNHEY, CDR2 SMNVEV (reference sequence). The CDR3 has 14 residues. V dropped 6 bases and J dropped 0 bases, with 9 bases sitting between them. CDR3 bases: TGTGCCAGCAGAACAGGTCTTAGCAATCAGCCCCAGCATTTT. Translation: CASRTGLSNQPQHF.

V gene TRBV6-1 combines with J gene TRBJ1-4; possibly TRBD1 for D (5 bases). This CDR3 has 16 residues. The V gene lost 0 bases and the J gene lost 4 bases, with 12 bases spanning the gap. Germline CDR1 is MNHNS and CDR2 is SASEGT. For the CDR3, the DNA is TGTGCCAGCAGTGAAGCGCACAGGCCCATTAATGAAAAACTGTTTTTT. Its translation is CASSEAHRPINEKLFF.

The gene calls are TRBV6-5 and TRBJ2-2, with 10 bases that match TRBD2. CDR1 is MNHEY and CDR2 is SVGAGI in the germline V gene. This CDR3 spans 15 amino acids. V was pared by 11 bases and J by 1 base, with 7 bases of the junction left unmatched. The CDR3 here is CAGGAGGKNTGELFF. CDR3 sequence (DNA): TGTGCCGGGGGAGCGGGAGGGAAGAACACCGGGGAGCTGTTTTTT.

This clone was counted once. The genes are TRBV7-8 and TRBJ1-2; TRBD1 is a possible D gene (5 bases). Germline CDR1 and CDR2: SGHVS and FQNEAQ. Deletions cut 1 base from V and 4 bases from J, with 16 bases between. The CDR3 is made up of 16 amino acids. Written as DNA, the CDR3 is TGTGCCAGCAGCTTAGAAAGGTTCAGGGCGAGCTATGGCTACACCTTC. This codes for CASSLERFRASYGYTF.

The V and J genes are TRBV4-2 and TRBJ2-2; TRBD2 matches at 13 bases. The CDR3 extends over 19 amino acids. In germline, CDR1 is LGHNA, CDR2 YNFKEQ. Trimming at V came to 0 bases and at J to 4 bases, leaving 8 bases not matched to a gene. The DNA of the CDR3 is TGTGCCAGCAGCCAAGAGGGCCTAGGACTAGCGGGAGCCACCGGGGAGCTGTTTTTT. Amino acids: CASSQEGLGLAGATGELFF.

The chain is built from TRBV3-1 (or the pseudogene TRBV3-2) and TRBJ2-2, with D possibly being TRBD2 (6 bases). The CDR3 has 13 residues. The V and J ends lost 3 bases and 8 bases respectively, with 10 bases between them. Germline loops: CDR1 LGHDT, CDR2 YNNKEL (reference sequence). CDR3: CASSQTSSGELFF. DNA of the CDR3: TGTGCCAGCAGCCAGACTAGTTCTGGGGAGCTGTTTTTT.

In DNA, the CDR3 is TGTGCCACCACCCAGGGGTTCATCACGGACACTGAAGCTTTCTTT. It encodes CATTQGFITDTEAFF. The chain combines TRBV2 with TRBJ1-1; a weak D match, TRBD1 (6 bases). Germline CDR1 SNHLY, CDR2 FYNNEI. There are 15 residues in the CDR3. The germline V and J ends were trimmed by 10 bases and 3 bases, with 21 bases remaining between them.

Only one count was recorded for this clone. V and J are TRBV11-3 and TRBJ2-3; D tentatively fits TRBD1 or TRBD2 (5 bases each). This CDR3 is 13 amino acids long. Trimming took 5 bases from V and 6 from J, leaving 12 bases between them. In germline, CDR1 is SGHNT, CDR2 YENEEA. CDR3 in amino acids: CASSGLGRDTQYF. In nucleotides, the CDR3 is TGTGCCAGCAGCGGCTTGGGACGGGATACGCAGTATTTT.

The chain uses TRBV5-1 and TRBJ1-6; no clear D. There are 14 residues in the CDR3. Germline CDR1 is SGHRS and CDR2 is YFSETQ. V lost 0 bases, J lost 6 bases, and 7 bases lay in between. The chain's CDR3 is CASSLADINSPLHF. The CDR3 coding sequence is TGCGCCAGCAGCTTGGCCGACATTAATTCACCCCTCCACTTT.

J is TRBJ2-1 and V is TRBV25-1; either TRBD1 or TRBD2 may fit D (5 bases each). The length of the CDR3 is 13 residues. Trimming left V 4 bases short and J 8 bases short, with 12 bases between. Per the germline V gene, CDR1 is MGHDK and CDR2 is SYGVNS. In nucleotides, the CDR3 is TGTGCCAGCAGTGTCGGGGCCAGGGATGAGCAGTTCTTC. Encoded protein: CASSVGARDEQFF.

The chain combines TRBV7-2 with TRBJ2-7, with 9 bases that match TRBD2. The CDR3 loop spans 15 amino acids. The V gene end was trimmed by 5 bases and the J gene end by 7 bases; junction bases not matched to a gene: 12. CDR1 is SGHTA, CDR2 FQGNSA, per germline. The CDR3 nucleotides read TGTGCCAGCAGCCTCCTAGCGGGATCCGGGCGAGAGCAGTACTTC. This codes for CASSLLAGSGREQYF.

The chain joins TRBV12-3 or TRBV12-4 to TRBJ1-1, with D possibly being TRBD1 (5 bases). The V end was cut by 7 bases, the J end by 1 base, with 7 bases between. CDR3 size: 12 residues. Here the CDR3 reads CASTDRNTEAFF. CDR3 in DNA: TGTGCCAGCACAGACAGGAACACTGAAGCTTTCTTT.

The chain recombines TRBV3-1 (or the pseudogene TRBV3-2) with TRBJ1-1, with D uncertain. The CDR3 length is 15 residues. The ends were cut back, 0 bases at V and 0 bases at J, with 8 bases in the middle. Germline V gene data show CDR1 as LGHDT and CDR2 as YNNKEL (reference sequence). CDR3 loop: CASSQDAGLNTEAFF. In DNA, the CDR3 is TGTGCCAGCAGCCAAGATGCGGGCCTGAACACTGAAGCTTTCTTT.

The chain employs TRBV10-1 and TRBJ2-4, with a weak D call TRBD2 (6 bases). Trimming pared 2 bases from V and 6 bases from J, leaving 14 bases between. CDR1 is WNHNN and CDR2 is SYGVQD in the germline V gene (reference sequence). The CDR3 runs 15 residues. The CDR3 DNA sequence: TGCGCCAGCAGTGAGGGGGCAGAGGGAGGAAACATTCAGTACTTC. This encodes CASSEGAEGGNIQYF.

The DNA of the CDR3 is TGTGCCACCAGTGAGGGGGACAGGGGGAATTTTAACTATGGCTACACCTTC. Translation: CATSEGDRGNFNYGYTF. The chain joins TRBV24-1 to TRBJ1-2; 11 bases agree with TRBD1. Germline-derived CDR1 and CDR2 are KGHDR and SFDVKD. The CDR3 has 17 residues. V trimming: 4 bases; J trimming: 1 base; junction bases outside the gene matches: 7.

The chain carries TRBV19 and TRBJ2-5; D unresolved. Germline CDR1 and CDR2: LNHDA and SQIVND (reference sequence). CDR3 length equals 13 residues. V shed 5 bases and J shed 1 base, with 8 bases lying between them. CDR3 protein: CASSVTSQETQYF. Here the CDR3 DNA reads TGTGCCAGTAGTGTGACAAGCCAAGAGACCCAGTACTTC.